This TCR beta chain was recorded in a study of cytomegalovirus exposure and HLA in healthy donors (dated by TCRdb to the late 2010s). For the wider study: According to an earlier analysis of 587 of the donors, about 190 million T cells yielded 95 million to 140 million unique TCR beta sequences and approximately 300 Gb of sequence data. An early release that covered fewer than 750 HLA-typed donors contained about 300 gigabases of sequencing data and tens of millions of unique TCR sequences. Of the 300 to 500 genotyped donors, approximately 81% were placed in the genetic ancestry cluster associated with self-reported Caucasian donors. The study aimed to test whether cataloging public T cell receptors could reveal signatures of past pathogen exposure. The T cell repertoires of roughly 660 subjects were profiled by immunosequencing and related to cytomegalovirus serostatus. Along with the approximately 620-subject first cohort, a separate validation cohort of approximately 110 different subjects was used. High-throughput TCR immunosequencing, statistical association of individual TCRs with disease status, and machine learning were combined to predict cytomegalovirus infection status. To study patterns of TCR occurrence, a later analysis re-analyzed previously published TCR beta repertoires from several hundred donors and added high-resolution HLA genotyping. Rather than using new phenotypic data, the later analysis identified candidate immune exposures from TCR beta sequences and from how often those sequences occurred across donors. To decide whether each TCR beta V gene segment behaved as functional or pseudogenic, an earlier analysis of some 600 of the donors relied on high-throughput TCR beta sequencing. Alongside the repertoire data, information on donor age, sex, ethnicity and CMV serostatus was compiled. Genome-wide SNP genotypes for about 55% of the 666 donors were used in a later genetic analysis, which treated that subset as a discovery cohort. All discovery cohort repertoires had been generated using a single sequencing platform. HLA typing covered class I and class II loci at four-digit resolution. The number of typed donors differed by locus: about 620-640 for A, B, C, DRB1 and DQB1; some 540 for DQA1; roughly 600 for DPA1; and about 450 for DPB1. Five DR-DQ haplotypes were handled as single units for association and clustering, since linkage in the cohort was strong. Among around 400 genotyped donors of the cohort, an average of about 240,000 unique TCR beta nucleotide sequences were sequenced per donor, roughly a sixth of them non-productive.

V lost 1 base and J lost 6 bases, and the count of bases not matched to a germline gene is 2. The CDR3 sequence holds 13 residues, the cysteine and phenylalanine included. Here the CDR3 DNA is all that survives: 39 bases in frame from base 1. From the germline V gene, CDR1 is SGDLS and CDR2 is YYNGEE. The paper's findings and limits, for the study overall: When HLA alleles, especially DR and DQ, strongly co-occurred, TCR associations were difficult to assign to individual alleles. Immune exposure information for the cohort was limited to CMV serostatus. Across donors, most TCR sequences were observed very rarely, whereas some public TCRs were present in many individuals. It was suggested by the authors that the approach could potentially be generalized to other disease states and immunological phenotypes. The classifier was reported to diagnose cytomegalovirus status with high specificity and sensitivity in both the original cohort and the validation cohort. According to a later analysis, TCR association rates differed among HLA loci, with DRB1 alleles showing the most associated TCRs and HLA-C alleles showing the fewest. A later analysis found that most CMV-associated TCR beta chains appeared HLA-restricted, with HLA associations seemingly driven largely by CMV exposure. Broadly in line with IMGT annotations, most TCR beta V segments showed up in productive rearrangements about 87% or about 30% of the time in an earlier analysis of approximately 600 of the donors. Seventeen rarely observed V segments, including chromosome 9 orphons, were excluded from the earlier analysis of some 590 of the donors because counts were too low. This cohort had only TCR beta chains sequenced, and the lack of alpha or paired-chain data limited which features could be detected. A later genetic analysis associated a missense DCLRE1C variant with V-gene and J-gene trimming of TCR beta chains, and an independent cohort replicated the association. In a later analysis, HLA-associated TCR beta chains were found to be more clonally expanded and to have lower generation probabilities than equally common non-associated chains. Some IMGT-functional V segments, including TRBV6-2 and TRBV6-3, could not be told apart with the 87-base-pair reads, so those segments were excluded. Three of the identified cytomegalovirus-associated TCR beta chains were confirmed in vitro to be specific for cytomegalovirus antigens. Linkage disequilibrium might explain the correlated functional status among segregating V segments, but an unknown experimental factor could not be excluded. HLA typing was unavailable for some donors at each locus, so association tests used only the typed subset. The study listed around 160 TCR beta chains as associated with cytomegalovirus. A later analysis reported that several top co-occurrence clusters appeared linked to parvovirus B19, influenza, CMV and Epstein-Barr virus. At a false discovery rate of 0.05, a later analysis linked 16,951 TCR beta sequences to specific HLA alleles. Roughly uniform sequencing depth across donors was assumed in presence/absence analyses, although this assumption may not hold. According to a later genetic analysis, donors in an Asian-associated ancestry cluster had fewer N-insertions in productive TCRs than the approximately 670-donor mean. A further reported finding was that TCR beta sequences accurately predicted the HLA-A and HLA-B alleles for most subjects in the first cohort. A cluster of highly shared sequence variants was judged likely to represent a technical artifact of the sequencing pipeline.

In total, fewer than 750 healthy bone marrow donors made up the cohort. At the time of sampling, all cohort members were nominally healthy, though unrecorded immune exposures were likely present. The donor tested CMV seropositive, placing the donor among the 290 or so seropositive members of the cohort. A peripheral blood sample was collected from each donor, and TCR beta sequencing was performed on peripheral blood mononuclear cells. The Qiagen DNeasy Blood Extraction Kit was used to extract genomic DNA from the blood cell samples. Note on this clone: Its antigen has not been determined. Per-nucleotide qualities are absent, and no much larger clonotype sits a single base away.

Library construction relied on the immunoSEQ multiplex PCR assay. The multiplex PCR relied on a mix of 60 forward primers for TCR Vbeta segments and 13 reverse primers for TCR Jbeta segments. A multiplex PCR assay on genomic DNA amplified the CDR3 region of rearranged TCR beta genes. On the Illumina HiSeq System, the amplified TCR beta libraries were sequenced as 87-base-pair reads. For the original study's pipeline: A later analysis counted about 76 million unique TCR beta chains across the 550 to 800 repertoires, and 9.5 million to 11 million of these chains were shared by at least two donors. Raw reads were error-corrected and collapsed into unique sequences with a nearest-neighbor algorithm that merged closely related sequences to remove PCR and sequencing errors. CDR3 sequences were aligned to IMGT reference sequences to assign V, D and J gene segments. For a sequence to be retained, at least a six-nucleotide match to both a V gene segment and a J gene segment was required. Rearrangements were called productive when the CDR3 lacked stop codons and stayed in frame with V and J; all others were non-productive. CDR3 was defined by IMGT convention, running from the second conserved V-encoded cysteine to the conserved J-encoded phenylalanine. The earlier analysis of some 580 of the donors excluded any sequence lacking an unambiguous match to a single V gene segment. An earlier analysis of 587 of the donors called V segments functional above 56.7% productive rearrangements and segregating when the between-donor standard deviation exceeded 5%. A statistical classification framework was built to diagnose cytomegalovirus status from the catalog of TCR beta chain sequences. A later analysis assigned V and J genes by comparing TCR nucleotide sequences with IMGT/GENE-DB human TR gene sequences. Using the TCRdist pipeline, a later analysis assigned CDR3 sequences along with most-parsimonious VDJ recombination scenarios. In a later analysis, every TCR beta chain was defined by the combination of its CDR3 amino acid sequence and its V-gene family, and reads without a unique V-gene family were dropped. As a way to deal with suspected cross-contamination and a sequencing artifact, a later analysis dropped hundreds of nucleotide sequences that were highly shared and had low generation probability. A later analysis calculated a clonal expansion index for each public chain from normalized within-repertoire ranks of inferred template counts. In a later analysis, generation probabilities were computed with a VDJ recombination model fitted to out-of-frame rearrangements, and the resulting probabilities were checked against IGoR. A later analysis scored TCR-TCR, TCR-HLA and TCR-CMV co-occurrence with hypergeometric tests, applying a repertoire-size bias correction to TCR pairs. A later analysis estimated false discovery rates by permuting HLA or CMV assignments 20 times. A later analysis grouped co-occurring TCRs with DBSCAN, adding TCRdist sequence similarity when clustering within HLA-allele-positive subsets. For co-occurrence clustering, repertoires with fewer than 30,000 or more than 120,000 public chains were excluded, along with 4 to 6 repertoires with anomalous nucleotide sharing. Held by TCRdb, this immuneACCESS table contains in-frame sequences only and omits some clones. Under half of the omission traces to an unresolved V gene where checked; the cause of the rest is unknown. V and J calls and clone size come straight from that table; D and trimming were deduced from the DNA. The sample table shows about 120,000 clones, and 79% are seen once. The ten largest clones capture roughly 3% of the sample.

The sequencing input was PBMCs. This clonotype was obtained from a woman aged 18 to 35 in good health and CMV-seropositive. The chain is encoded by TRBV9 joined to TRBJ2-7; 9 bases in between match TRBD1. The sequence in DNA is TGTGCCAGCAGCGTAAGGACAGGGGCCGAGCAGTACTTC. This gives the protein CASSVRTGAEQYF.